The rows below give T cell receptor beta chains drawn from one sample of a study of T cells in Graves' hyperthyroidism and ophthalmopathy. One entry per CDR3 protein results from TCRdb running MiXCR on the multiplex PCR reads. The data show 690,000 or so distinct CDR3 sequences, around 20% seen once. The specimen was blood. These receptors came from a woman in her forties or fifties with Graves' hyperthyroidism that later progressed to Graves' ophthalmopathy. Both conserved end residues are part of each CDR3. A D gene is named only where the DNA matches it firmly. Clone size is shown for a subset of rows, as once, few, many or a class of expanded clone.

v_call	j_call	d_call	clone_size	cdr3_aa	cdr3_nt
TRBV14	TRBJ2-3	-	-	CASSQEIVSDTQYF	TGTGCCAGCAGCCAAGAAATTGTATCGGATACGCAGTATTTT
TRBV19	TRBJ1-4	-	-	CASGEYATNEKLFF	TGTGCCAGTGGGGAATACGCAACTAATGAAAAACTGTTTTTT
TRBV20-1	TRBJ1-1	-	many	CSAPHTENTEAFF	TGCAGTGCTCCACATACGGAAAACACTGAAGCTTTCTTT
TRBV29-1	TRBJ1-5	TRBD1	-	CSVEAQGEGQPQHF	TGCAGCGTTGAAGCTCAGGGGGAGGGACAGCCCCAGCATTTT
TRBV30	TRBJ2-7	TRBD1	many	CACRQGSSYEQYF	TGTGCCTGTCGACAGGGGAGCTCCTACGAGCAGTACTTC
TRBV7-3	TRBJ2-5	-	-	CASSKSGQTSYQETQYF	TGTGCCAGCAGCAAGTCTGGACAAACCTCGTACCAAGAGACCCAGTACTTC
TRBV6-1	TRBJ1-6	TRBD1	few	CASSPDRVENSPLHF	TGTGCCAGCAGTCCCGACAGGGTGGAGAATTCACCCCTCCACTTT
TRBV20-1	TRBJ1-2	TRBD1	many	CSAIGLGQSYGYTF	TGCAGTGCTATAGGCCTGGGACAGAGCTATGGCTACACCTTC
TRBV12-3/TRBV12-4	TRBJ2-1	TRBD2	few	CASSGTSGPYNEQFF	TGTGCCAGCAGTGGGACTAGCGGACCATACAATGAGCAGTTCTTC
TRBV30	TRBJ2-5	TRBD1	-	CAWSPGQGQETQYF	TGTGCCTGGAGTCCCGGACAGGGCCAAGAGACCCAGTACTTC
TRBV12-3/TRBV12-4	TRBJ1-1	-	many	CASSFVPGQSTEAFF	TGTGCCAGCAGTTTTGTACCGGGTCAAAGCACTGAAGCTTTCTTT
TRBV20-1	TRBJ1-2	-	few	CSALQGRRDGYTF	TGCAGTGCTTTACAGGGAAGGAGGGATGGCTACACCTTC
TRBV20-1	TRBJ2-1	TRBD2	-	CSARLGTTHNEQFF	TGCAGTGCTAGACTAGGGACTACACACAATGAGCAGTTCTTC
TRBV20-1	TRBJ1-5	-	few	CSASGASNQPQHF	TGCAGTGCGTCGGGGGCGTCCAATCAGCCCCAGCATTTT
TRBV3-1	TRBJ1-1	-	many	CASSQAIRRTEAFF	TGTGCCAGCAGCCAGGCGATTAGGAGGACTGAAGCTTTCTTT
TRBV5-1	TRBJ2-5	-	few	CASSGIRETQYF	TGCGCCAGCAGCGGGATCCGGGAGACCCAGTACTTC
TRBV6-1	TRBJ1-6	-	-	CASNLQGVADNSPLHF	TGTGCCAGCAATCTACAGGGCGTTGCAGATAATTCACCCCTCCACTTT
TRBV12-3/TRBV12-4	TRBJ1-5	-	many	CASSTDSHSNQPQHF	TGTGCCAGCAGTACCGACAGCCATAGCAATCAGCCCCAGCATTTT
TRBV6-5	TRBJ1-1	-	-	CASSYRQGFSLGTEAFF	TGTGCCAGCAGTTACAGGCAGGGTTTTTCTTTGGGCACTGAAGCTTTCTTT
TRBV5-4	TRBJ2-7	TRBD1	few	CASSLASGTDSYEQYF	TGTGCCAGCAGCTTGGCCTCCGGGACAGACTCCTACGAGCAGTACTTC
TRBV7-2	TRBJ1-2	-	many	CASSLDENYGYTF	TGTGCCAGCAGCCTTGATGAAAACTATGGCTACACCTTC
TRBV2	TRBJ2-2	-	-	CASSQSRGTGELFF	TGTGCCAGCAGCCAGTCCAGGGGAACCGGGGAGCTGTTTTTT
TRBV29-1	TRBJ2-7	-	few	CSEYLWTPGSYEQYF	TGCAGCGAGTACTTATGGACCCCTGGCTCCTACGAGCAGTACTTC
TRBV11-2	TRBJ1-1	-	many	CASSLGVYGSNTEAFF	TGTGCCAGCAGCTTAGGAGTCTATGGGTCGAACACTGAAGCTTTCTTT
TRBV5-1	TRBJ2-1	TRBD2	many	CASSLAASGGLSSYNEQFF	TGCGCCAGCAGCTTGGCCGCTAGCGGGGGCCTGAGCTCCTACAATGAGCAGTTCTTC
TRBV10-3	TRBJ1-3	-	-	CASSKDGLSGNTIYF	TGTGCCAGCTCGAAGGACGGGCTCTCTGGAAACACCATATATTTT
TRBV7-9	TRBJ1-1	-	many	CASIGENTEAFF	TGTGCCAGCATCGGAGAGAACACTGAAGCTTTCTTT
TRBV6-9	TRBJ2-1	-	few	CASSQGGRGPLLFF	TGTGCCAGCAGCCAAGGGGGGAGGGGGCCTCTTTTGTTCTTC
TRBV3-1	TRBJ1-2	-	many	CASSHPANYGYTF	TGTGCCAGCAGCCATCCAGCTAACTATGGCTACACCTTC
TRBV6-1	TRBJ1-2	TRBD1	-	CASSDPGQGAHGYTF	TGTGCCAGCAGTGACCCGGGACAGGGGGCGCATGGCTACACCTTC
TRBV19	TRBJ2-2	TRBD2	few	CASSTGLAGAPNTGELFF	TGTGCCAGTAGTACAGGACTAGCGGGGGCCCCCAACACCGGGGAGCTGTTTTTT
TRBV11-2	TRBJ2-7	TRBD1	many	CASSLGGVTGPLSYEQYF	TGTGCCAGCAGCTTAGGAGGGGTGACAGGGCCCCTTAGCTACGAGCAGTACTTC
TRBV11-2	TRBJ2-3	TRBD2	many	CASSSAVAGSYLTQYF	TGTGCCAGCAGCTCCGCGGTAGCGGGGAGTTATCTTACGCAGTATTTT
TRBV28	TRBJ1-5	-	many	CASSSAYQPQHF	TGTGCCAGCAGTTCGGCCTATCAGCCCCAGCATTTT
TRBV3-1	TRBJ2-7	-	-	CASSLGPLAYEQYF	TGTGCCAGCAGCCTTGGGCCTCTGGCCTACGAGCAGTACTTC
TRBV5-6	TRBJ1-4	-	many	CASSLTLRDEKLFF	TGTGCCAGCAGCTTGACCCTGAGGGATGAAAAACTGTTTTTT
TRBV25-1	TRBJ1-4	-	-	CASRPRHTTNEKLFF	TGTGCCAGCAGACCGAGACACACAACTAATGAAAAACTGTTTTTT
TRBV3-1	TRBJ1-2	-	few	CASSQGAGLRGYTF	TGTGCCAGCAGCCAAGGAGCTGGGTTGCGGGGCTACACCTTC
TRBV4-1	TRBJ2-7	-	-	CASSQTDSSYEQYF	TGCGCCAGCAGCCAAACAGACAGCTCCTACGAGCAGTACTTC
TRBV10-1	TRBJ2-1	TRBD1	-	CASSDTRGYQYNEQFF	TGCGCCAGCAGTGATACCAGGGGGTACCAATACAATGAGCAGTTCTTC
TRBV6-1	TRBJ2-4	TRBD1	-	CASSRRGTKNIQYF	TGTGCCAGCAGCCGCAGGGGGACCAAAAACATTCAGTACTTC
TRBV20-1	TRBJ2-3	-	many	CSVQTESTDTQYF	TGCAGTGTCCAGACTGAAAGCACAGATACGCAGTATTTT
TRBV30	TRBJ1-2	-	many	CAWSQTRDGYTF	TGTGCCTGGAGTCAAACACGGGATGGCTACACCTTC
TRBV10-1	TRBJ1-1	-	-	CASSSNLRGANTEAFF	TGCGCCAGCAGTAGTAATTTACGAGGGGCCAACACTGAAGCTTTCTTT
TRBV7-4	TRBJ2-5	-	-	CASSQARTPGEETQYF	TGCGCCAGCAGCCAAGCCAGAACGCCGGGGGAAGAGACCCAGTACTTC
TRBV7-9	TRBJ1-1	TRBD1	few	CASSTRQGSGGAEAFF	TGTGCCAGCAGCACCCGACAGGGCTCAGGGGGGGCTGAAGCTTTCTTT
TRBV3-1	TRBJ2-1	-	many	CASSQERASNEQFF	TGTGCCAGCAGCCAGGAAAGGGCGTCCAATGAGCAGTTCTTC
TRBV6-1	TRBJ2-5	-	many	CAILLREWGYQETQYF	TGTGCCATCCTCCTTAGGGAATGGGGGTACCAAGAGACCCAGTACTTC
TRBV6-5	TRBJ2-7	TRBD1	few	CASSYVLDRGYEQYF	TGTGCCAGCAGTTACGTATTGGACAGGGGCTACGAGCAGTACTTC
TRBV20-1	TRBJ2-5	TRBD1	many	CSARRTGRETQYF	TGCAGTGCTAGAAGGACAGGGAGAGAGACCCAGTACTTC
TRBV6-6	TRBJ1-2	-	-	CASSYSIRGQGYTF	TGTGCCAGCAGTTACTCGATTCGGGGGCAGGGCTACACCTTC